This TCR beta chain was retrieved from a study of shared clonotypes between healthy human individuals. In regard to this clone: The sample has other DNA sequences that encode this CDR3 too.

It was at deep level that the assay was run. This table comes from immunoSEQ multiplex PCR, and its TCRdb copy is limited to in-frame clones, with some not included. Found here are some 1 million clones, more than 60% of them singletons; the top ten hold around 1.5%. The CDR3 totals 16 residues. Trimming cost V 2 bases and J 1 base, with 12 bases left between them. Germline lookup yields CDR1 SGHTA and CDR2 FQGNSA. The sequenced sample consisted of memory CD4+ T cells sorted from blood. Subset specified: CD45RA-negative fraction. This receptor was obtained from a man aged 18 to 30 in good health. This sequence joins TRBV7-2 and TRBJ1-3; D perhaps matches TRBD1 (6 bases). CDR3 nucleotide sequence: TGTGCCAGCAGCTTAAGAGGCCAGGGGTCTGGAAACACCATATATTTT. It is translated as CASSLRGQGSGNTIYF.